The 25 T cell receptor beta chains presented below share a single source sample, sequenced in a study of T cell repertoires in cytomegalovirus infection. Via MiXCR, TCRdb re-called the reads, giving one row per CDR3 protein. Of about 830,000 distinct CDR3 sequences listed, 32% are singletons. Their specific antigens are unknown. The specimen comprised cultured CD8+ T cells from PBMCs, sampled from culture after CMV antigen stimulation. These receptor sequences come from a human donor in good health (CMV status not recorded). Some clones in this sample may be carry-over from other donors' samples.

The chain uses TRBV15 and TRBJ2-7, with D tentatively TRBD1 (5 bases). V dropped 0 bases and J dropped 5 bases, with 8 bases sitting between them. This CDR3 is 13 amino acids long. Germline V CDR1 and CDR2: LNHNV, YYDKDF (reference sequence). For the CDR3, the DNA is TGTGCCACCAGCAGAGATCGCAGGGACGAGCAGTACGTC. Protein product: CATSRDRRDEQYV.

The chain has TRBV27 and TRBJ2-2, with TRBD2 matching 9 bases. Germline CDR1 is MNHEY and CDR2 is SMNVEV (reference sequence). The CDR3 spans 15 residues. V shed 4 bases, J shed 5 bases, and the junction held 5 bases outside the gene matches. The CDR3 DNA reads TGTGCCAGCAGTTCCGGGACTAGCCCGACCGGGGAGCTGTTTTTT. It translates to CASSSGTSPTGELFF.

V gene TRBV14 combines with J gene TRBJ1-2; no clear D gene. Germline V lookup: CDR1 SGHDN, CDR2 FVKESK. This CDR3 comprises 13 residues. V was shortened by 3 bases and J by 6 bases, with 11 bases between the two germline ends. CDR3 residues: CASSHLLRDGYTF. The CDR3 bases are TGTGCCAGCAGCCACCTTTTAAGGGATGGCTACACCTTC. The variable domain in full, with the rest retrieved from reference TRBV14 and TRBJ1-2, is EAGVTQFPSHSVIEKGQTVTLRCDPISGHDNLYWYRRVMGKEIKFLLHFVKESKQDESGMPNNRFLAERTGGTYSTLKVQPAELEDSGVYFCASSHLLRDGYTFGSGTRLTVV.

V gene TRBV6-2 or TRBV6-3 combines with J gene TRBJ1-5, with D possibly being TRBD1 (6 bases). The CDR3 consists of 14 residues. Germline V gene data show CDR1 as MNHEY and CDR2 as SVGEGT. Trimming stripped 6 bases from V and 2 bases from J, with 11 bases between. This chain's CDR3 is CASSVRGGNQPQHF. The CDR3 DNA reads as TGTGCCAGCAGCGTCAGGGGTGGCAATCAGCCCCAGCATTTT.

CDR3 sequence: CASSSLANTEAFF. DNA for the CDR3: TGTGCCAGCAGCTCTTTAGCGAACACTGAAGCTTTCTTT. The chain carries TRBV7-6 and TRBJ1-1; D uncertain. Germline-derived CDR1 and CDR2 are SGHVS and FNYEAQ. CDR3 length: 13 residues. V was shortened by 4 bases and J by 1 base, with 7 bases between the two germline ends. Using reference TRBV7-6 and TRBJ1-1 for the parts outside the CDR3, the full variable domain is GAGVSQSPRYKVTKRGQDVALRCDPISGHVSLYWYRQALGQGPEFLTYFNYEAQQDKSGLPNDRFSAERPEGSISTLTIQRTEQRDSAMYRCASSSLANTEAFFGQGTRLTVV.

The rearrangement joins TRBV6-1 to TRBJ1-5, with D perhaps matching TRBD1 (6 bases). Trimming took off 3 bases at V and 4 bases at J, with 16 bases between the two ends. The CDR3 consists of 16 residues. Per germline, CDR1 MNHNS and CDR2 SASEGT. The CDR3 protein is CASSDSVTRGNQPQHF. For the CDR3, the DNA is TGTGCCAGCAGTGATTCTGTGACTAGGGGGAATCAGCCCCAGCATTTT.

This clonotype was counted a few times. The chain combines TRBV7-2 with TRBJ2-3; D not certain. Deletions cut 2 bases from V and 0 bases from J, with 15 bases between. Germline V gives CDR1 SGHTA, CDR2 FQGNSA. The CDR3 runs to 17 residues. The CDR3 sequence is CASSLIRTDTSTDTQYF. The CDR3 coding sequence is TGTGCCAGCAGCTTAATTAGGACCGATACTAGCACAGATACGCAGTATTTT.

The chain joins TRBV2 to TRBJ1-5; 8 bases agree with TRBD1. CDR1 is SNHLY, CDR2 FYNNEI, per germline. V shed 6 bases and J 4 bases; nucleotides not matched to a gene: 8. The CDR3 extends over 15 amino acids. The CDR3 DNA reads as TGTGCCAGCAGGACCGGGACAGGAGCGAATCAGCCCCAGCATTTT. This sequence encodes CASRTGTGANQPQHF.

This chain connects TRBV2 to TRBJ1-1, with D possibly matching TRBD1 (6 bases). The CDR3 length is 17 residues. Germline CDR1 reads SNHLY; CDR2 reads FYNNEI. V was shortened by 1 base and J by 1 base, with 16 bases between the two germline ends. In DNA, the CDR3 is TGTGCCAGCAGTGAAGGCCCAGGGGAGATCTGGAACACTGAAGCTTTCTTT. Translated, it gives CASSEGPGEIWNTEAFF. Variable domain in full (rest from reference TRBV2 and TRBJ1-1): EPEVTQTPSHQVTQMGQEVILRCVPISNHLYFYWYRQILGQKVEFLVSFYNNEISEKSEIFDDQFSVERPDGSNFTLKIRSTKLEDSAMYFCASSEGPGEIWNTEAFFGQGTRLTVV.

The table lists this clonotype with a count of one. The V call is TRBV7-2, the J call TRBJ2-3, with TRBD2 matching over 14 bases. V dropped 4 bases and J dropped 6; count of bases not matched to a gene: 6. Per the germline V gene, CDR1 is SGHTA and CDR2 is FQGNSA. There are 16 residues in the CDR3. The CDR3 region has the DNA TGTGCCAGCAGCTCAGGACTAGCGGGGGGCCGCGATACGCAGTATTTT. This encodes CASSSGLAGGRDTQYF.

This clonotype was recorded a few times. V is TRBV5-4 and J is TRBJ1-2; the D gene is possibly TRBD1 (5 bases). Per the germline V gene, CDR1 is SGHNT and CDR2 is YYREEE (reference sequence). CDR3 length equals 16 residues. Deletions cut 0 bases from V and 4 bases from J, with 16 bases between. CDR3 DNA sequence: TGTGCCAGCAGCTTGGGGATCCAGGGCGCGGGCTATGGCTACACCTTC. Translated: CASSLGIQGAGYGYTF.

This clonotype was observed a few times. This chain joins TRBV7-8 and TRBJ1-1, with unresolved D. With 5 bases removed from V and 3 bases from J, the gap between germline ends came to 16 bases. CDR3 length: 15 residues. Germline-derived CDR1 and CDR2 are SGHVS and FQNEAQ. CDR3 bases: TGTGCCAGCAGCCCCCGAAGGGTCCAGGACACTGAAGCTTTCTTT. Its translation: CASSPRRVQDTEAFF.

The V call is TRBV12-3 or TRBV12-4, the J call TRBJ2-6; D remains unclear. V dropped 5 bases and J dropped 5 bases, with 19 bases sitting between them. The CDR3 is 17 residues long. CDR3 sequence reads: CASSEHEPASWANVLTF. The CDR3 region has the DNA TGTGCCAGCAGTGAACACGAGCCCGCTTCCTGGGCCAACGTCCTGACTTTC.

This rearrangement joins TRBV7-6 to TRBJ2-2, with D possibly called TRBD1 or TRBD2 (5 bases each). V lost 7 bases and J lost 5, with 14 bases in between. This CDR3 has 14 amino acids. Germline assignment: CDR1 SGHVS and CDR2 FNYEAQ. The CDR3 DNA follows: TGTGCCAGCACCCCGTTTGGGGGTACCGGGGAGCTGTTTTTT. Translation: CASTPFGGTGELFF.

J is TRBJ2-7 and V is TRBV3-1; D unclear. Germline lookup yields CDR1 LGHDT and CDR2 YNNKEL (reference sequence). The CDR3 is 14 residues long. Trimming took off 0 bases at V and 0 bases at J, with 6 bases between the two ends. CDR3 in DNA: TGTGCCAGCAGCCAAGAGAGGAGCTCCTACGAGCAGTACGTC. Translating it yields CASSQERSSYEQYV.

V gene TRBV2 combines with J gene TRBJ2-5, with a tentative D call TRBD1 (6 bases). V dropped 4 bases and J dropped 9 bases, with 9 bases sitting between them. In germline, CDR1 is SNHLY, CDR2 FYNNEI. The CDR3 has 11 residues. The CDR3 reads CASSGTVSQYF. CDR3 DNA: TGTGCCAGCAGTGGGACAGTTTCCCAGTACTTC. The variable domain in full, completed from reference TRBV2 and TRBJ2-5, reads EPEVTQTPSHQVTQMGQEVILRCVPISNHLYFYWYRQILGQKVEFLVSFYNNEISEKSEIFDDQFSVERPDGSNFTLKIRSTKLEDSAMYFCASSGTVSQYFGPGTRLLVL.

This clonotype turned up a few times. J is TRBJ2-2 and V is TRBV12-3 or TRBV12-4; either TRBD1 or TRBD2 may fit D (5 bases each). The CDR3 contains 16 residues. Trimming left V 2 bases short and J 4 bases short, with 14 bases between. The CDR3 DNA sequence: TGTGCCAGCAGTTTACTCTTCGTTGGGGGCACCGGGGAGCTGTTTTTT. Its protein product is CASSLLFVGGTGELFF.

This clonotype has more than one count but fewer than ten. The chain is built from TRBV27 and TRBJ2-1; TRBD2 is a possible D gene (6 bases). CDR1 and CDR2 from the germline V gene are MNHEY and SMNVEV (reference sequence). CDR3 length equals 15 residues. Trimming cost V 6 bases and J 7 bases, with 19 bases left between them. CDR3 loop: CASRIGGAHRNEQFF. The CDR3 nucleotides are TGTGCCAGCAGAATAGGCGGGGCACATCGGAATGAGCAGTTCTTC.

For this clonotype: A much bigger clone sits one base away, suggesting this may be a read error. The chain joins TRBV6-1 to TRBJ1-2; tentative D call: TRBD1 (6 bases). The CDR3 consists of 15 residues. Germline V lookup: CDR1 MNHNS, CDR2 SASEGT. The CDR3 bases are TGTGCCAACAGTGTTCAACAGGGAACTAACTATGGCTACACCTTC. Translating it yields CANSVQQGTNYGYTF.

The gene calls are TRBV12-3 or TRBV12-4 and TRBJ1-3; perhaps TRBD1 as D (6 bases). Between the trimmed V and J ends, which lost 6 bases and 3 bases, there was a span of 9 bases. The length of the CDR3 is 13 residues. In DNA form, the CDR3 reads TGTGCCAGCAGGACCAGGGGTGGAAACACCATATATTTT. Translating it yields CASRTRGGNTIYF.

Written as DNA, the CDR3 is TGCAGTGCTCAGGACAGGGGGTACAATCAGCCCCAGCATTTT. It encodes CSAQDRGYNQPQHF. The gene calls are TRBV20-1 and TRBJ1-5; 10 bases map to TRBD1. J was trimmed by 3 bases and V by 5 bases; bases with no gene match: 4. The germline CDR1 and CDR2 sequences are DFQATT and SNEGSKA (reference sequence). The CDR3 has 14 amino acids.

As for this clonotype: This could be a read error, since a much larger clone is one nucleotide away. The V gene is TRBV7-3, the J gene TRBJ2-1; 7 bases map to TRBD1. The germline gives CDR1 SGHTA, CDR2 FQGTGA. The CDR3 has 15 amino acids. CDR3 sequence: CASGLTGRTYNEQFF. The DNA for the CDR3 is TGTGCCAGCGGCTTGACAGGGCGAACTTACAATGAGCAGTTCTTC.

This clonotype occurred a few times. This chain uses TRBV20-1 with TRBJ2-3; D gene uncertain. In germline, CDR1 is DFQATT, CDR2 SNEGSKA (reference sequence). The CDR3 is 13 amino acids. Trimming stripped 5 bases from V and 3 bases from J, with 12 bases between. The CDR3, as DNA: TGCAGTGCTCTCAGACCCGTAACAGATACGCAGTATTTT. It translates to CSALRPVTDTQYF.

This clonotype was seen a handful of times. This chain links TRBV19 with TRBJ2-2; D unclear. In germline, CDR1 is LNHDA, CDR2 SQIVND (reference sequence). The CDR3 length is 17 residues. The V end was cut by 3 bases, the J end by 1 base, with 15 bases between. The CDR3 sequence: CASSIPSGLKNTGELFF. In DNA form, the CDR3 reads TGTGCCAGTAGTATCCCCTCGGGTCTTAAGAACACCGGGGAGCTGTTTTTT.

This clonotype was found once. The V gene is TRBV6-8, the J gene TRBJ2-1; 8 nucleotides agree with TRBD2. The germline V gene has CDR1 MNHGY and CDR2 SAAAGT. The CDR3 has 15 residues. The V and J ends lost 2 bases and 6 bases, in that order; junction bases with no gene match: 6. The DNA for the CDR3 is TGTGCCAGCAGTTACAGTGTCAGCGGGGGCAATGAGCAGTTCTTC. This translates into CASSYSVSGGNEQFF.